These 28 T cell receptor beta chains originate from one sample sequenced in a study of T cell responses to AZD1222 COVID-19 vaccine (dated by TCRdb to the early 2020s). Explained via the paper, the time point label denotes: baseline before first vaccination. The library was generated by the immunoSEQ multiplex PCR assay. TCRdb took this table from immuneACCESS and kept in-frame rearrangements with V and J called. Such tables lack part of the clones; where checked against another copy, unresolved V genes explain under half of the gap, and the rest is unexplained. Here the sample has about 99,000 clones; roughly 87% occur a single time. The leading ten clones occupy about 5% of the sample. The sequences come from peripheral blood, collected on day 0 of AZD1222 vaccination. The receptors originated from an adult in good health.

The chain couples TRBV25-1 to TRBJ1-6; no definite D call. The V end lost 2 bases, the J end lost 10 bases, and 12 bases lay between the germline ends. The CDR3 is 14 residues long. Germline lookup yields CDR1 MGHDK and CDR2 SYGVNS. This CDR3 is CASSEGWPSSPLHF. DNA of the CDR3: TGTGCCAGCAGTGAAGGGTGGCCTAGCTCACCCCTCCACTTT.

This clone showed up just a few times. The CDR3 DNA follows: TGCGCCAGCAGCTTGGTGGGACTGCGGAGCTCCTATAATTCACCCCTCCACTTT. Its protein is CASSLVGLRSSYNSPLHF. The chain uses TRBV5-1 and TRBJ1-6; D is possibly TRBD1 (5 bases). This CDR3 spans 18 amino acids. Germline CDR1 SGHRS, CDR2 YFSETQ. With 0 bases removed from V and 0 bases from J, the gap between germline ends came to 13 bases. Combining the CDR3 with reference TRBV5-1 and TRBJ1-6 gives the whole variable domain KAGVTQTPRYLIKTRGQQVTLSCSPISGHRSVSWYQQTPGQGLQFLFEYFSETQRNKGNFPGRFSGRQFSNSRSEMNVSTLELGDSALYLCASSLVGLRSSYNSPLHFGNGTRLTVT.

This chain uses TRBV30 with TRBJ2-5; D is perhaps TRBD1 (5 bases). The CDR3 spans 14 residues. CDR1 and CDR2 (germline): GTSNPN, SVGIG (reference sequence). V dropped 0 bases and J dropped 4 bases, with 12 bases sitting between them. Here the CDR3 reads CAWSVVGVGETQYF. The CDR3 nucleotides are TGTGCCTGGAGTGTAGTAGGGGTCGGAGAGACCCAGTACTTC.

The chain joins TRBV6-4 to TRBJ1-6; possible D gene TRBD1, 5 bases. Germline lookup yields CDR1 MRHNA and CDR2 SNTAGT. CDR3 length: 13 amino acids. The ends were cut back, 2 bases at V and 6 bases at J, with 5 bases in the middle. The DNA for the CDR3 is TGTGCCAGCAGTGACAGGGGTAATTCACCCCTCCACTTT. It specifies CASSDRGNSPLHF.

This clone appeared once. In DNA form, the CDR3 reads TGTGCCAGTAGTATGCCCCGGTGGGGGCGTGACACTGAAGCTTTCTTT. Encoded protein: CASSMPRWGRDTEAFF. The chain combines TRBV19 with TRBJ1-1; TRBD1 might be the D (6 bases). The V gene's germline CDR1 is LNHDA and CDR2 SQIVND (reference sequence). Trimming cost V 3 bases and J 3 bases, with 17 bases left between them. The CDR3 covers 16 residues.

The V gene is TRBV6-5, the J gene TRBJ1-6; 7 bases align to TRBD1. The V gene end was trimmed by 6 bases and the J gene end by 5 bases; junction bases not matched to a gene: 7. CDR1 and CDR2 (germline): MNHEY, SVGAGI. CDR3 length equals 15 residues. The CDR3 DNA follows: TGTGCCAGCAGCCGAAACAGGGGCAATAATTCACCCCTCCACTTT. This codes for CASSRNRGNNSPLHF.

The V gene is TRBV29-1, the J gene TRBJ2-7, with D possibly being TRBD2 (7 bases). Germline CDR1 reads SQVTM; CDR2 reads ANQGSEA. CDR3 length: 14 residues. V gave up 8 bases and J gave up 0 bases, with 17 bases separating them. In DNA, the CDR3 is TGCAGCTACCTGGGGGGGGACAACTCCTACGAGCAGTACTTC. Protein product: CSYLGGDNSYEQYF.

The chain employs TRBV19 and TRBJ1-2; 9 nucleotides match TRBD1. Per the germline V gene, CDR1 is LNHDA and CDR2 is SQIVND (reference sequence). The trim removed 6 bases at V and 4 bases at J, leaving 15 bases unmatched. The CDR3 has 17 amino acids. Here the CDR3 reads CASRKRPRQGVFYGYTF. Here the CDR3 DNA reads TGTGCCAGTAGAAAGCGCCCTCGACAGGGGGTGTTCTATGGCTACACCTTC.

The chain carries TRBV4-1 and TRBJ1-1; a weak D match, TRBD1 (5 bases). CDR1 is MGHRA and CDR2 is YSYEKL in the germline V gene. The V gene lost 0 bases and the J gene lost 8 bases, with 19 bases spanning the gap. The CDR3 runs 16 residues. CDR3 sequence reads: CASSQDRGAGLWEAFF. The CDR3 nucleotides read TGCGCCAGCAGCCAAGATCGCGGCGCAGGGTTATGGGAAGCTTTCTTT.

The CDR3 coding sequence is TGTGCCAGCAGCCAAGACCGGGGGGGCCGCGAGCAGTACTTC. Translating gives CASSQDRGGREQYF. The chain carries TRBV3-1 (or the pseudogene TRBV3-2) and TRBJ2-7; 8 nucleotides align to TRBD2. Germline V gene data show CDR1 as LGHDT and CDR2 as YNNKEL (reference sequence). The V gene end was trimmed by 0 bases and the J gene end by 6 bases; junction bases not matched to a gene: 4. The CDR3 runs to 14 residues.

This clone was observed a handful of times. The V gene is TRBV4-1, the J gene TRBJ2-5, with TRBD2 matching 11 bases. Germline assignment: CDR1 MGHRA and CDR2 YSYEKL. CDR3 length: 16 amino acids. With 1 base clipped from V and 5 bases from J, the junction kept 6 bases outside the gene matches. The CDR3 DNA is TGCGCCAGCAGCCAAGGTGGTAGCGGGGGGGCGGAGACCCAGTACTTC. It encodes CASSQGGSGGAETQYF.

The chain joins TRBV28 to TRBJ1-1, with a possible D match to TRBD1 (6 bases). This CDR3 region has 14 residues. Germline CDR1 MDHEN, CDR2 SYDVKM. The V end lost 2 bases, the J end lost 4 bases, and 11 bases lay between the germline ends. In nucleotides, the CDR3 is TGTGCCAGCAGTTTAGGGACAACCGTCACTGAAGCTTTCTTT. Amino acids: CASSLGTTVTEAFF. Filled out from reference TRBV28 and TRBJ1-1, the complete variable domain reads DVKVTQSSRYLVKRTGEKVFLECVQDMDHENMFWYRQDPGLGLRLIYFSYDVKMKEKGDIPEGYSVSREKKERFSLILESASTNQTSMYLCASSLGTTVTEAFFGQGTRLTVV.

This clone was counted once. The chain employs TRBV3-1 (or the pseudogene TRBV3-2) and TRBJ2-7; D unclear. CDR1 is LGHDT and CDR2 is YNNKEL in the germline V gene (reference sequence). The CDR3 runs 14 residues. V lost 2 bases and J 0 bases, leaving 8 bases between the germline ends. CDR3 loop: CASSQIGSSYEQYF. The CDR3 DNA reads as TGTGCCAGCAGCCAAATAGGAAGCTCCTACGAGCAGTACTTC.

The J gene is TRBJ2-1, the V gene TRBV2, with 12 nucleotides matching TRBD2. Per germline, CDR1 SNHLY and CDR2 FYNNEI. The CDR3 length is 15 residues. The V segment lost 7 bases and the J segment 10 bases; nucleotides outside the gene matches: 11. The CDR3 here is CASMSRLAGGVEQFF. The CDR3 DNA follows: TGTGCCAGCATGTCCCGGCTAGCGGGGGGGGTCGAGCAGTTCTTC.

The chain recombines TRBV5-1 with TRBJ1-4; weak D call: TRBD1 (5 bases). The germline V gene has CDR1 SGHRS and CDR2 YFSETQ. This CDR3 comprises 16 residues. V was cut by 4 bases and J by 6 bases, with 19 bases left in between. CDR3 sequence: CASSAGASTSYEKLFF. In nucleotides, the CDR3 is TGCGCCAGCAGCGCCGGGGCCTCCACATCCTATGAAAAACTGTTTTTT. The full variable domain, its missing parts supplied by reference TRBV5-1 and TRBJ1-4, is KAGVTQTPRYLIKTRGQQVTLSCSPISGHRSVSWYQQTPGQGLQFLFEYFSETQRNKGNFPGRFSGRQFSNSRSEMNVSTLELGDSALYLCASSAGASTSYEKLFFGSGTQLSVL.

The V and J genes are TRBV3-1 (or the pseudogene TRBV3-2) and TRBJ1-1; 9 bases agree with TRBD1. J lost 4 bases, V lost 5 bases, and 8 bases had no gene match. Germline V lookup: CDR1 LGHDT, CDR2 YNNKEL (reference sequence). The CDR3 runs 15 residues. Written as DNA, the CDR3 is TGTGCCAGCAGCGCGACAGGGGGATGGGGCACTGAAGCTTTCTTT. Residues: CASSATGGWGTEAFF.

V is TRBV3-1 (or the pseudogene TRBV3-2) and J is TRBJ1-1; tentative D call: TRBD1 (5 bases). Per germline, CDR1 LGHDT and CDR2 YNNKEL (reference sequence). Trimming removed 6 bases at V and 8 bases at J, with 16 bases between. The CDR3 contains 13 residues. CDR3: CASSGRDSKEAFF. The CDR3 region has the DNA TGTGCCAGCAGTGGCCGGGACTCCAAGGAAGCTTTCTTT.

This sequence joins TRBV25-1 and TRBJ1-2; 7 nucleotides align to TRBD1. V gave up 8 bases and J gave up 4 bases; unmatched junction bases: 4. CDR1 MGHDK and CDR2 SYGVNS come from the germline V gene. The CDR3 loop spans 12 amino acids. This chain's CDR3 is CASAQGVYGYTF. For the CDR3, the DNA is TGTGCCAGCGCTCAGGGGGTCTATGGCTACACCTTC.

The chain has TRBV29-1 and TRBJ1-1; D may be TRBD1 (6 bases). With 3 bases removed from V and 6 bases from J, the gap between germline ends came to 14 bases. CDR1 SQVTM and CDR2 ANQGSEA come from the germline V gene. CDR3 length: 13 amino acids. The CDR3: CSVERQGTAEAFF. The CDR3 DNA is TGCAGCGTTGAGCGGCAGGGGACGGCTGAAGCTTTCTTT.

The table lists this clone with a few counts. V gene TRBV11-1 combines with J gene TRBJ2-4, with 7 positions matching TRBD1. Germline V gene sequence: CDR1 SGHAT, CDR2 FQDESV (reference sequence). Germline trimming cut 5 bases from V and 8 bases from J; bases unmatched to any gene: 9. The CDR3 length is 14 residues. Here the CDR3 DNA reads TGTGCCAGCAGCCCTAATAGGGACAGTGACATTCAGTACTTC. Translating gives CASSPNRDSDIQYF.

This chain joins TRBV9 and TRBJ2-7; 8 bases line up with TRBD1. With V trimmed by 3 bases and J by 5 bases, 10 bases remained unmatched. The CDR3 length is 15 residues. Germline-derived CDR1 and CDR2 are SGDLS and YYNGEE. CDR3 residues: CASSARPGQGDEQYF. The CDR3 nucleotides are TGTGCCAGCAGCGCGCGACCAGGACAGGGCGACGAGCAGTACTTC.

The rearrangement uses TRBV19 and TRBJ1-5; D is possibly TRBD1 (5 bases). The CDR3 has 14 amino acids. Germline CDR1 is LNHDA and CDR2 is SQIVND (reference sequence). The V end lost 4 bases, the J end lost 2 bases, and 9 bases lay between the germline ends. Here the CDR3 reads CASSSQGGNQPQHF. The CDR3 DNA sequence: TGTGCCAGTAGTAGTCAGGGTGGCAATCAGCCCCAGCATTTT.

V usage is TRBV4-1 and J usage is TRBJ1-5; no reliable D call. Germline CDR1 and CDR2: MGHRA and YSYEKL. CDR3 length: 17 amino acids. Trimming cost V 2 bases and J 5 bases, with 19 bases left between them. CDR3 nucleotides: TGCGCCAGCAGCCAAAGGGTATCAGGAAGGGTCGATCAGCCCCAGCATTTT. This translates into CASSQRVSGRVDQPQHF.

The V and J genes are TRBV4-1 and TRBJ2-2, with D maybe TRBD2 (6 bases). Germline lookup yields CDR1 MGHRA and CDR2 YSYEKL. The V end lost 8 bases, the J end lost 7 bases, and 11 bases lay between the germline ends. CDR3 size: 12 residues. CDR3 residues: CASALGGGELFF. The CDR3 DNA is TGCGCCAGCGCCCTCGGGGGCGGGGAGCTGTTTTTT.

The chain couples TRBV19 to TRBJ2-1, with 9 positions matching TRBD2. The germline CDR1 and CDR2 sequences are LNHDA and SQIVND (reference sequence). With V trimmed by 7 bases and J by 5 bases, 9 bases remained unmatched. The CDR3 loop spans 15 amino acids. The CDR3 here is CASTRLAGSHNEQFF. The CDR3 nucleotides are TGTGCCAGTACCCGTCTAGCGGGGAGTCACAATGAGCAGTTCTTC.

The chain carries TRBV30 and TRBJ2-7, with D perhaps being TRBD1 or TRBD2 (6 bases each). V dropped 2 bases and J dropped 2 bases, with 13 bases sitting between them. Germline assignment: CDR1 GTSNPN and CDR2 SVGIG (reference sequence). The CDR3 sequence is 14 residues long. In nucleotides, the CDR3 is TGTGCCTGGAGTTGGGACGGGGGCACCTACGAGCAGTACTTC. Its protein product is CAWSWDGGTYEQYF.

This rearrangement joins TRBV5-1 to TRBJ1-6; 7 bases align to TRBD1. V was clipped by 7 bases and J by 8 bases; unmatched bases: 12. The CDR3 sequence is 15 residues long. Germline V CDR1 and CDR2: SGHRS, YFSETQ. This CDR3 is CASARQGNTDSPLHF. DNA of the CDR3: TGCGCCAGCGCCCGACAGGGTAATACAGATTCACCCCTCCACTTT.

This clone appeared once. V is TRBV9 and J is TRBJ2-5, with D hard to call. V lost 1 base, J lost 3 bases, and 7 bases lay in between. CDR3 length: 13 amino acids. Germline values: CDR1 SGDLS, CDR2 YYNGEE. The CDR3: CASSVSWEETQYF. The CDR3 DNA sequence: TGTGCCAGCAGCGTATCTTGGGAAGAGACCCAGTACTTC. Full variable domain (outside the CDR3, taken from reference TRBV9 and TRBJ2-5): DSGVTQTPKHLITATGQRVTLRCSPRSGDLSVYWYQQSLDQGLQFLIQYYNGEERAKGNILERFSAQQFPDLHSELNLSSLELGDSALYFCASSVSWEETQYFGPGTRLLVL.